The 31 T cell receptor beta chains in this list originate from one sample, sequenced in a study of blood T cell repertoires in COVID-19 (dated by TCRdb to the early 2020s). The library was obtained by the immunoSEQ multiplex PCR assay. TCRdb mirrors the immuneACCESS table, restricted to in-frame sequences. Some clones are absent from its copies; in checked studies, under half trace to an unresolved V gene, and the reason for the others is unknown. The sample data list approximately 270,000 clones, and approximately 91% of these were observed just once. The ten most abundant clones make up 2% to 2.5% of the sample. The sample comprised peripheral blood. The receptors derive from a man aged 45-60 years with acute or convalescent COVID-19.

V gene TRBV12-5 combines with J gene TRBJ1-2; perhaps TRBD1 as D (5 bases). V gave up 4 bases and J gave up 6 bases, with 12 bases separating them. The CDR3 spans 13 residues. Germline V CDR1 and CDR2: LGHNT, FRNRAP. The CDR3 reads CASGSAGSNGYTF. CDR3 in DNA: TGTGCTAGTGGTTCGGCAGGGTCGAATGGCTACACCTTC.

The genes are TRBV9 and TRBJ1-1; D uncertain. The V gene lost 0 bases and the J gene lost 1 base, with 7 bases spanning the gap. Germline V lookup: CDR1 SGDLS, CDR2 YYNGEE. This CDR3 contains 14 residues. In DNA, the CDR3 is TGTGCCAGCAGCGTAGGGCATCAGAACACTGAAGCTTTCTTT. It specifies CASSVGHQNTEAFF. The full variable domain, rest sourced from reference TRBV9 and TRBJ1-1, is DSGVTQTPKHLITATGQRVTLRCSPRSGDLSVYWYQQSLDQGLQFLIQYYNGEERAKGNILERFSAQQFPDLHSELNLSSLELGDSALYFCASSVGHQNTEAFFGQGTRLTVV.

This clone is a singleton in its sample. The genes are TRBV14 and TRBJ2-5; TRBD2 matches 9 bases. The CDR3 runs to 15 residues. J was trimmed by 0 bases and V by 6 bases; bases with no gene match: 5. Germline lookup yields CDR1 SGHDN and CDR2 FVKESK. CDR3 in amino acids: CASSGLAGNQETQYF. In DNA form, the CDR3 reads TGTGCCAGCAGTGGCCTAGCGGGGAACCAAGAGACCCAGTACTTC.

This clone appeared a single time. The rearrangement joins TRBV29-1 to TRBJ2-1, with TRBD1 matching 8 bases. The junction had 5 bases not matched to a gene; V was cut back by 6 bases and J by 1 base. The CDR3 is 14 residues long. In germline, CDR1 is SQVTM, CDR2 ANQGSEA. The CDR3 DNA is TGCAGCGTGGGACAGGCGCTATCCTACAATGAGCAGTTCTTC. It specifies CSVGQALSYNEQFF.

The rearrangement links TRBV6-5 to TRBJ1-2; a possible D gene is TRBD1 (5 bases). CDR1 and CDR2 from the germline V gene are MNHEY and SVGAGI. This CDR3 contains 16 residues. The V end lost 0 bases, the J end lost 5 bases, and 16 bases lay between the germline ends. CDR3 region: CASSYSKTGGRYGYTF. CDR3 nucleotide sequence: TGTGCCAGCAGTTACTCGAAGACGGGGGGGAGGTATGGCTACACCTTC.

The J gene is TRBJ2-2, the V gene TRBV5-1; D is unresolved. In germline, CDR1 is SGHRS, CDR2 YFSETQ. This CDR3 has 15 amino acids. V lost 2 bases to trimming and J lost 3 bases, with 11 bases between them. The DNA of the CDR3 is TGCGCCAGCAGCTTATCCCCACCGGACACCGGGGAGCTGTTTTTT. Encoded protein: CASSLSPPDTGELFF.

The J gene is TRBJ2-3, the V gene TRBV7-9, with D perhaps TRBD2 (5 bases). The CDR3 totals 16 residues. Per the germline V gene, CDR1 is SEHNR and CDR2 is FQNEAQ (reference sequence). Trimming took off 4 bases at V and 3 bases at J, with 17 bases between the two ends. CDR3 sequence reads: CASSSLDARGTDTQYF. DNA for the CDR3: TGTGCCAGCAGCTCCCTAGACGCCCGAGGGACAGATACGCAGTATTTT.

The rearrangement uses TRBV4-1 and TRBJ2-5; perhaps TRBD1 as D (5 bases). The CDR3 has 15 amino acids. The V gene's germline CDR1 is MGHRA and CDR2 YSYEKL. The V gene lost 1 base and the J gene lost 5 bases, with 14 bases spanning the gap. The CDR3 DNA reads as TGCGCCAGCAGCCAAGCTGGGTCAGGGCTGGAGACCCAGTACTTC. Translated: CASSQAGSGLETQYF.

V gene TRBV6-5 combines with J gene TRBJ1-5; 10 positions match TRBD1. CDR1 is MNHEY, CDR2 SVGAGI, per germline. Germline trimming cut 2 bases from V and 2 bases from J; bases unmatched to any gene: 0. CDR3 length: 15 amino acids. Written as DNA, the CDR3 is TGTGCCAGCAGTTACGGGACAGGGGGCAATCAGCCCCAGCATTTT. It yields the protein CASSYGTGGNQPQHF.

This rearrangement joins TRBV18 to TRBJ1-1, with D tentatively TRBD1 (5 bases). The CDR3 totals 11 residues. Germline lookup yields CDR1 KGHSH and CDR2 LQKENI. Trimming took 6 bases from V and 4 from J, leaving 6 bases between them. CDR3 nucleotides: TGTGCCAGCTCGGGGGGCACTGAAGCTTTCTTT. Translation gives CASSGGTEAFF.

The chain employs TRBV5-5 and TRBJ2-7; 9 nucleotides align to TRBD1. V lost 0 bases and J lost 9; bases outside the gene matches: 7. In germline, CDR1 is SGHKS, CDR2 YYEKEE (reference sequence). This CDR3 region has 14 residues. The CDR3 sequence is CASSLGTGELGQYF. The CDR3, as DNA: TGTGCCAGCAGCTTGGGGACAGGGGAGTTGGGGCAGTACTTC. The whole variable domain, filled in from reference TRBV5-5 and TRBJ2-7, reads DAGVTQSPTHLIKTRGQQVTLRCSPISGHKSVSWYQQVLGQGPQFIFQYYEKEERGRGNFPDRFSARQFPNYSSELNVNALLLGDSALYLCASSLGTGELGQYFGPGTRLTVT.

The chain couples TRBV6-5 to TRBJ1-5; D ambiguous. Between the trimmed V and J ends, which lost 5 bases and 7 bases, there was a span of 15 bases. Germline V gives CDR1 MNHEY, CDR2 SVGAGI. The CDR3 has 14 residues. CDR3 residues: CASSPRDVWQPQHF. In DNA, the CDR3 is TGTGCCAGCAGTCCCCGGGATGTGTGGCAGCCCCAGCATTTT.

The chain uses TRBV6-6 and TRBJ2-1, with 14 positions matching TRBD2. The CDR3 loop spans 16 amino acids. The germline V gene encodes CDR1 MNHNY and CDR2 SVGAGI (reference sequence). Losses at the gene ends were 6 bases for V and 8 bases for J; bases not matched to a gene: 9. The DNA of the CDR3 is TGTGCCAGCAGACGTACGACTAGCGGGGGGGCCCATGAGCAGTTCTTC. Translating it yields CASRRTTSGGAHEQFF.

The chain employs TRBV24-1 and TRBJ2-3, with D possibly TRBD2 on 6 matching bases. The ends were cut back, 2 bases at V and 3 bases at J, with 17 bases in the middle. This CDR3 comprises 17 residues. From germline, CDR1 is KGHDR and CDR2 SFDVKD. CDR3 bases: TGTGCCACCAGTGATTCAACACCGGGACTGAGTACAGATACGCAGTATTTT. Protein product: CATSDSTPGLSTDTQYF.

The CDR3: CASSQGRLPGNTIYF. The CDR3 nucleotides read TGTGCCAGCAGCCAAGGCAGGCTTCCTGGAAACACCATATATTTT. J is TRBJ1-3 and V is TRBV3-1 (or the pseudogene TRBV3-2); D is undetermined. The germline gives CDR1 LGHDT, CDR2 YNNKEL (reference sequence). This CDR3 is 15 amino acids long. V lost 1 base and J lost 2, with 9 bases in between.

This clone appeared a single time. CDR3: CASSSYRGEGEQYF. The CDR3 nucleotides are TGTGCCAGCAGCTCATACAGGGGTGAAGGCGAGCAGTACTTC. The chain joins TRBV11-3 to TRBJ2-7; 7 nucleotides line up with TRBD1. The junction had 9 bases not matched to a gene; V was cut back by 4 bases and J by 6 bases. The CDR3 consists of 14 residues. Germline CDR1 SGHNT, CDR2 YENEEA.

DNA for the CDR3: TGTGCCAGCAGGGTAGCGGGGACGAACACTGAAGCTTTCTTT. Its protein product is CASRVAGTNTEAFF. The chain carries TRBV25-1 and TRBJ1-1; perhaps TRBD1 as D (5 bases). V dropped 6 bases and J dropped 1 base, with 12 bases sitting between them. Looked up from germline, CDR1 is MGHDK and CDR2 is SYGVNS. CDR3 length: 14 residues.

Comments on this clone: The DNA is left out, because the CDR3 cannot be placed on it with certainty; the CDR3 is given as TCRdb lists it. CDR3 sequence: CASTSVGTGYTEAFF. This chain connects TRBV19 to TRBJ1-1; the listed D gene, TRBD1, was not tested against the DNA. The CDR3 sequence runs 15 residues, both termini included. The germline gives CDR1 LNHDA, CDR2 SQIVND (reference sequence).

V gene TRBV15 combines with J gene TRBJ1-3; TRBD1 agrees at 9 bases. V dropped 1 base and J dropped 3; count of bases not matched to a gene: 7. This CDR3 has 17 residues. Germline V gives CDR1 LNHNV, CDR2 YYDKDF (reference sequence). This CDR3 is CATSRGTGEEFGNTIYF. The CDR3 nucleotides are TGTGCCACCAGCAGAGGGACAGGGGAAGAATTTGGAAACACCATATATTTT.

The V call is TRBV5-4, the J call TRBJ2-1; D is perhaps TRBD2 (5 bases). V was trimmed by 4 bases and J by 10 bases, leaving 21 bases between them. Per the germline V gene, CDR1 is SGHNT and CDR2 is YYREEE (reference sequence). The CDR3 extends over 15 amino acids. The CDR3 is CASSRADKAQTEQFF. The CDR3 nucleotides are TGTGCCAGCAGCAGAGCGGATAAGGCCCAGACCGAGCAGTTCTTC.

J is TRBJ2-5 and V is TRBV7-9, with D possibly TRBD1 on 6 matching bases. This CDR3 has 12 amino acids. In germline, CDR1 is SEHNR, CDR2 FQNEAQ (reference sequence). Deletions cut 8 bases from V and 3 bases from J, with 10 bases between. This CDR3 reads CASGGRKETQYF. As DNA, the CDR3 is TGTGCCAGCGGGGGCCGAAAAGAGACCCAGTACTTC.

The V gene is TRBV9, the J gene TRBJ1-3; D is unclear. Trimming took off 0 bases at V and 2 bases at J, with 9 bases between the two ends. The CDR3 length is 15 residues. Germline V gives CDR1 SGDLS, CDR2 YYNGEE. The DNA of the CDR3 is TGTGCCAGCAGCGTAGGCAGGAGGACTGGAAACACCATATATTTT. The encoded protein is CASSVGRRTGNTIYF.

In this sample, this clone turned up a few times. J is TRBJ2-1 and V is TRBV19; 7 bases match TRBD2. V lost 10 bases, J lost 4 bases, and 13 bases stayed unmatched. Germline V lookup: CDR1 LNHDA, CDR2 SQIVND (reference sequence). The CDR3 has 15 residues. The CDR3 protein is CATQREGLPYNEQFF. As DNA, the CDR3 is TGTGCCACTCAAAGGGAGGGACTACCTTACAATGAGCAGTTCTTC.

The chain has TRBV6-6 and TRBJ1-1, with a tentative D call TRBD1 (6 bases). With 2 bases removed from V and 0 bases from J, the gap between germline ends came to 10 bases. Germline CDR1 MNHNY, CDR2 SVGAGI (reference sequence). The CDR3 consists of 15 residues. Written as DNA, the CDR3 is TGTGCCAGCAGTTACGACAGGCCGATGAACACTGAAGCTTTCTTT. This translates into CASSYDRPMNTEAFF.

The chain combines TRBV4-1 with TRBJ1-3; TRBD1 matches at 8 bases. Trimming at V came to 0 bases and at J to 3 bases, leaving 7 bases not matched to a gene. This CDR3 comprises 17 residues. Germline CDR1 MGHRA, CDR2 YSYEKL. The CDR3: CASSQDRAGGDGNTIYF. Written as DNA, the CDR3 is TGCGCCAGCAGCCAAGATAGAGCAGGGGGCGATGGAAACACCATATATTTT.

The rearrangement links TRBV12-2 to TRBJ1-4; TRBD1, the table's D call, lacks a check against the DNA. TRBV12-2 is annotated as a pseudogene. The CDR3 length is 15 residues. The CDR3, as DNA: TGTGCAAGTCGACACCCGGGACAGGGTGGAGAAAAACTGTTTTTT. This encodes CASRHPGQGGEKLFF.

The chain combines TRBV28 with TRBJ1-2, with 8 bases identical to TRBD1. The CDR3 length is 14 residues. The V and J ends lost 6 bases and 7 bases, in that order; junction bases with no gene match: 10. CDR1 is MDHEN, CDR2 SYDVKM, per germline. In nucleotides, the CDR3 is TGTGCCAGCAGACCTCAGGGGGCTCATCCTGGCTACACCTTC. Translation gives CASRPQGAHPGYTF.

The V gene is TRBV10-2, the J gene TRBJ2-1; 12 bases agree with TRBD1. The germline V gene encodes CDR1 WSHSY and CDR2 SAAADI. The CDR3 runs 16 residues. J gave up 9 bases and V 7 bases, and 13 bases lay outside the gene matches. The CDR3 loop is CASTYPGQGARVEQFF. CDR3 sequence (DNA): TGCGCCAGCACCTACCCGGGACAGGGGGCGCGGGTTGAGCAGTTCTTC.

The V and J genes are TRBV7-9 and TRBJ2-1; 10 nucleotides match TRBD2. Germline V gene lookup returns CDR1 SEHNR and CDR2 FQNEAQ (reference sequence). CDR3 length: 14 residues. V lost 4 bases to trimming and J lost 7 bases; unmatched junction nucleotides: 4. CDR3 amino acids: CASSYSGGRNEQFF. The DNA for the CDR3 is TGTGCCAGCAGCTATAGCGGGGGGAGGAATGAGCAGTTCTTC.

The DNA of the CDR3 is TGTGCCAGCAGTTACTCCACTAGCGGGGGGAAGACCCAGTACTTC. It codes for CASSYSTSGGKTQYF. V usage is TRBV6-2 or TRBV6-3 and J usage is TRBJ2-5; TRBD2 matches 12 bases. Trimming took 0 bases from V and 6 from J; bases not matched to a gene: 2. From germline, CDR1 is MNHEY and CDR2 SVGEGT. The CDR3 consists of 15 residues.

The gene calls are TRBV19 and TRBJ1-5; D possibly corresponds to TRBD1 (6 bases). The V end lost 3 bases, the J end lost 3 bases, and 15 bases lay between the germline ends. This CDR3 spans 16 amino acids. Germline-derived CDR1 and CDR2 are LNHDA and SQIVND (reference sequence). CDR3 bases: TGTGCCAGTAGTATCCTCGGCGACAGGCACAATCAGCCCCAGCATTTT. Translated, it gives CASSILGDRHNQPQHF.